In this sample, the clone carrying this T cell receptor (beta chain) turned up a few times. Its antigen remains unknown. One to two pinch biopsies were taken from the rectum during colonoscopy. No immunosuppressive drugs were given to ulcerative colitis patients before diagnostic colonoscopy. CDR3 size: 13 residues. Germline CDR1 and CDR2: LNHDA and SQIVND (reference sequence). Trimming shortened V by 5 bases and J by 1 base, and 8 bases separated the two germline ends. This sample was included in a study of pediatric ulcerative colitis. Study summary: Disease was pancolitis in several and left-sided in two, histology-confirmed.

Study conclusions and caveats: Clonal expansions reduced rectal repertoire diversity in acute severe colitis.

This table comes from immunoSEQ multiplex PCR, and its TCRdb copy is limited to in-frame clones, with some not included. The sample includes 18,000 or so clones, roughly 74% of them seen just once. This clonotype was obtained from a boy younger than 18 with moderate ulcerative colitis. This chain uses TRBV19 with TRBJ1-1; no clear D. Specimen: gut tissue. As DNA, the CDR3 is TGTGCCAGTAGTGATCAGAGGAACACTGAAGCTTTCTTT. Translated, it gives CASSDQRNTEAFF.